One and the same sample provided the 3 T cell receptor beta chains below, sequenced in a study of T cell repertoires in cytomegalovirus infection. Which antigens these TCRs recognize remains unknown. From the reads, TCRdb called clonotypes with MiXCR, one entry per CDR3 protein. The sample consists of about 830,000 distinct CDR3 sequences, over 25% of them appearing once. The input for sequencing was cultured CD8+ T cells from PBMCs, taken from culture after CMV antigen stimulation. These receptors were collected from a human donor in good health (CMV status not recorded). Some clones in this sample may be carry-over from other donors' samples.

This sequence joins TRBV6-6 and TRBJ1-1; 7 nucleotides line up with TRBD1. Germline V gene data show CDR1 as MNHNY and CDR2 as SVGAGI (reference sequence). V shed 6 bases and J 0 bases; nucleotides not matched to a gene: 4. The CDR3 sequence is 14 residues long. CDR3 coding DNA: TGTGCCAGCAGGGACACAGGGGTGAACACTGAAGCTTTCTTT. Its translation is CASRDTGVNTEAFF.

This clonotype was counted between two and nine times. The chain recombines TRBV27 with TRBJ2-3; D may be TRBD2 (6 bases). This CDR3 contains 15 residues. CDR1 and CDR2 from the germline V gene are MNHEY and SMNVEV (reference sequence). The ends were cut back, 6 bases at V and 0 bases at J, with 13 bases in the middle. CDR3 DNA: TGTGCCAGCAGCCCCGGGGGAACAAGCACAGATACGCAGTATTTT. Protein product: CASSPGGTSTDTQYF.

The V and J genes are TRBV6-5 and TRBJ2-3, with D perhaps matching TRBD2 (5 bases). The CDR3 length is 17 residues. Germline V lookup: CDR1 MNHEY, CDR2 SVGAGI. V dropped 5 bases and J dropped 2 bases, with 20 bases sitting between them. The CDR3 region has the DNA TGTGCCAGCAGTACTCGTATAATGGGAGACTTCACAGATACGCAGTATTTT. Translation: CASSTRIMGDFTDTQYF.